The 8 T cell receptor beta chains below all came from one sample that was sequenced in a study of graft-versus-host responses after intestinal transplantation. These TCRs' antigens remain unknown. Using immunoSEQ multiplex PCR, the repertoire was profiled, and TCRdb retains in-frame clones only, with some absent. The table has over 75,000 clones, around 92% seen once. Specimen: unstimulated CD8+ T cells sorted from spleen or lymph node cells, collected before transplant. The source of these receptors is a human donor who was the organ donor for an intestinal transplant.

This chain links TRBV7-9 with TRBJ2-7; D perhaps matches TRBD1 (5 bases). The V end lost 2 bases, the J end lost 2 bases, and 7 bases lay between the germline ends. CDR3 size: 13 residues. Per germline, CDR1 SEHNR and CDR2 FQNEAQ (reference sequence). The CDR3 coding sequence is TGTGCCAGCAGCTTACAGGGTACCTACGAGCAGTACTTC. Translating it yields CASSLQGTYEQYF.

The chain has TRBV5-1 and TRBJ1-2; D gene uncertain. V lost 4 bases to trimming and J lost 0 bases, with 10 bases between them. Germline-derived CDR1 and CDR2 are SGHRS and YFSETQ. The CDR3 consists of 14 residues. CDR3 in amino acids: CASSATQSNYGYTF. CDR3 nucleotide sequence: TGCGCCAGCAGCGCCACGCAGTCTAACTATGGCTACACCTTC.

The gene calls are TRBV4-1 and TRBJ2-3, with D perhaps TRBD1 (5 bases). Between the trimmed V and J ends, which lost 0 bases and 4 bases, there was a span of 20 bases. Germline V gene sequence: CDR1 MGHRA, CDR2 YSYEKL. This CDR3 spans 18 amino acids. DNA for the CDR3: TGCGCCAGCAGCCAAGAGAACTACGCAGGGTGGGTTGCAGATACGCAGTATTTT. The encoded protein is CASSQENYAGWVADTQYF.

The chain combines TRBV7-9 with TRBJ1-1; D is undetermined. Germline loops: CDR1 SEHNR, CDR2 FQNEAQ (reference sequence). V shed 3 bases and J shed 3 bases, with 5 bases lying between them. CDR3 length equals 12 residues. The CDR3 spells CASSFGDTEAFF. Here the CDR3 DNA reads TGTGCCAGCAGCTTCGGAGACACTGAAGCTTTCTTT.

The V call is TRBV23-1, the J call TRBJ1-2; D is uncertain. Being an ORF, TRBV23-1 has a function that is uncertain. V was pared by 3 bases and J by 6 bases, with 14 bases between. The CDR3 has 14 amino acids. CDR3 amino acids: CASSHPRLHNGYTF. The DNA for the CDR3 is TGCGCCAGCAGTCACCCCCGACTGCATAATGGCTACACCTTC.

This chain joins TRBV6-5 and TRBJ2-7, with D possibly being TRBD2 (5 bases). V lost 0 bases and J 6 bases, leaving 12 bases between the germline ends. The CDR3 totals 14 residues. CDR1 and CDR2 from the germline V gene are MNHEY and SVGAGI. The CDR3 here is CASSYSTNSGEQYF. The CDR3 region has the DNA TGTGCCAGCAGTTACTCGACTAATAGTGGCGAGCAGTACTTC.

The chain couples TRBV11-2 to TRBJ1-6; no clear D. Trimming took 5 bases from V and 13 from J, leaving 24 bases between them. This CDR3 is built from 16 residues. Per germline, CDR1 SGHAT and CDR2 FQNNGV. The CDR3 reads CASSRPFVRPRSPLHF. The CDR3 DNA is TGTGCCAGCAGCCGTCCGTTTGTCCGTCCACGGTCGCCCCTCCACTTT. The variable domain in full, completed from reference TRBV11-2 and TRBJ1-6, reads EAGVAQSPRYKIIEKRQSVAFWCNPISGHATLYWYQQILGQGPKLLIQFQNNGVVDDSQLPKDRFSAERLKGVDSTLKIQPAKLEDSAVYLCASSRPFVRPRSPLHFGNGTRLTVT.

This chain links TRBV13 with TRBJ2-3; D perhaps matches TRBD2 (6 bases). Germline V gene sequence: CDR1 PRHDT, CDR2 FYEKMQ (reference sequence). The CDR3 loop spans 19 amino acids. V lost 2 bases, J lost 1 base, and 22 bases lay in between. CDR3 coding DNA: TGTGCCAGCAGCTTAACGGCCCCGGGGACTCACGGCGGCACAGATACGCAGTATTTT. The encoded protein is CASSLTAPGTHGGTDTQYF.